Presented here are 23 T cell receptor beta chains from one specimen sequenced in a study of Ad26.COV2.S vaccination and SARS-CoV-2 variants. Sequenced by immunoSEQ multiplex PCR; TCRdb stores in-frame clones only, minus some. This table has 500,000 or so clones, approximately 88% appearing once. Indicated treatment: around 19 received Ad26.COV2.S at low or high dose, single or two shots; roughly five received placebo; per-sample allocation not given. Sampling occurred on day 63 after the first vaccine or placebo injection. Specimen: peripheral blood, collected in a trial of Ad26.COV2.S vaccine versus placebo. The receptors stem from a person between 18 and 59 years old who received the Ad26.COV2.S COVID-19 vaccine or a placebo.

V and J are TRBV6-1 and TRBJ2-1, with 10 bases matching TRBD1. Per the germline V gene, CDR1 is MNHNS and CDR2 is SASEGT. The CDR3 length is 14 residues. After removal of 7 bases from V and 7 bases from J, the junction contained 7 bases not matched to a gene. The DNA for the CDR3 is TGTGCCAGCAAAACCCGGGACAGGGGAAATGAGCAGTTCTTC. Its translation: CASKTRDRGNEQFF.

This clone has a handful of counts. Germline and junction disagree at one end, which may indicate a read error. The rearrangement links TRBV5-4 to TRBJ2-1; 15 nucleotides match TRBD2. Germline loops: CDR1 SGHNT, CDR2 YYREEE (reference sequence). This CDR3 spans 15 amino acids. CDR3 DNA: TGTGCCAGCAGCCCTGGGACTAGCGGGAGGACATCGTTGCTCTTC. It specifies CASSPGTSGRTSLLF.

The chain employs TRBV28 and TRBJ1-1; D remains unclear. V was trimmed by 1 base and J by 5 bases, leaving 20 bases between them. CDR1 is MDHEN, CDR2 SYDVKM, per germline. The CDR3 is 17 residues long. The DNA of the CDR3 is TGTGCCAGCAGTTTATCCATCAAATGGACCCGCGGTACTGAAGCTTTCTTT. It translates to CASSLSIKWTRGTEAFF.

The chain is built from TRBV6-1 and TRBJ1-3; D gene ambiguous. This CDR3 comprises 13 residues. Germline V gives CDR1 MNHNS, CDR2 SASEGT. The V gene lost 3 bases and the J gene lost 7 bases, with 10 bases spanning the gap. The CDR3, as DNA: TGTGCCAGCAGTGAGATAGGTGGGAACACCATATATTTT. It translates to CASSEIGGNTIYF.

V is TRBV27 and J is TRBJ2-1; a possible D gene is TRBD1 (6 bases). CDR1 MNHEY and CDR2 SMNVEV come from the germline V gene (reference sequence). The length of the CDR3 is 14 residues. With 2 bases removed from V and 9 bases from J, the gap between germline ends came to 14 bases. The CDR3 spells CASSLRTLGGEQFF. DNA of the CDR3: TGTGCCAGCAGTTTACGGACACTAGGGGGTGAGCAGTTCTTC.

The chain is built from TRBV14 and TRBJ2-7, with D maybe TRBD1 (6 bases). CDR3 length: 16 amino acids. V gave up 0 bases and J gave up 3 bases, with 15 bases separating them. Germline values: CDR1 SGHDN, CDR2 FVKESK. Here the CDR3 DNA reads TGTGCCAGCAGCCAAGATTACAGGGTACCCTTCTACGAGCAGTACTTC. It codes for CASSQDYRVPFYEQYF. Based on the CDR3 plus reference TRBV14 and TRBJ2-7, the full variable domain is EAGVTQFPSHSVIEKGQTVTLRCDPISGHDNLYWYRRVMGKEIKFLLHFVKESKQDESGMPNNRFLAERTGGTYSTLKVQPAELEDSGVYFCASSQDYRVPFYEQYFGPGTRLTVT.

This clone appeared a single time. The chain recombines TRBV5-4 with TRBJ2-5, with a tentative D call TRBD2 (5 bases). Trimming took 4 bases from V and 2 from J, leaving 15 bases between them. This CDR3 has 15 residues. Germline CDR1 SGHNT, CDR2 YYREEE (reference sequence). For the CDR3, the DNA is TGTGCCAGCAGCCAGCCCCTAAGCGGACAAGAGACCCAGTACTTC. Translating gives CASSQPLSGQETQYF.

The rearrangement links TRBV7-9 to TRBJ1-5; TRBD1 matches 9 bases. CDR1 is SEHNR and CDR2 is FQNEAQ in the germline V gene (reference sequence). The CDR3 has 15 residues. J gave up 2 bases and V 4 bases, and 3 bases lay outside the gene matches. The CDR3 DNA is TGTGCCAGCAGCTCGGGACAGGGAGGCAATCAGCCCCAGCATTTT. This translates into CASSSGQGGNQPQHF.

V gene TRBV7-9 combines with J gene TRBJ2-1; maybe TRBD1 (6 bases). The CDR3 sequence is 14 residues long. Germline-derived CDR1 and CDR2 are SEHNR and FQNEAQ (reference sequence). Trimming took 0 bases from V and 9 from J, leaving 12 bases between them. CDR3 sequence (DNA): TGTGCCAGCAGCTTAGCATTACAGGGTAGTGAGCAGTTCTTC. As protein: CASSLALQGSEQFF.

This chain links TRBV5-6 with TRBJ1-6, with TRBD1 matching 7 bases. J lost 1 base, V lost 0 bases, and 1 base had no gene match. There are 16 residues in the CDR3. The germline V gene has CDR1 SGHDT and CDR2 YYEEEE. The CDR3 loop reads CASSLAGGSYNSPLHF. CDR3 nucleotide sequence: TGTGCCAGCAGCTTGGCAGGGGGGTCCTATAATTCACCCCTCCACTTT.

The chain employs TRBV27 and TRBJ1-1, with D possibly TRBD1 on 5 matching bases. Germline CDR1 MNHEY, CDR2 SMNVEV (reference sequence). The CDR3 sequence is 12 residues long. Deletions cut 4 bases from V and 6 bases from J, with 9 bases between. CDR3 amino acids: CASSSQGAEAFF. In DNA form, the CDR3 reads TGTGCCAGCAGTTCCCAGGGTGCTGAAGCTTTCTTT.

This clone turned up a few times. The V call is TRBV7-6, the J call TRBJ2-2; 9 bases line up with TRBD1. The CDR3 extends over 15 amino acids. The germline V gene has CDR1 SGHVS and CDR2 FNYEAQ. J gave up 3 bases and V 5 bases, and 4 bases lay outside the gene matches. In DNA, the CDR3 is TGTGCCAGCAGCCTGGGGACAGGGTACACCGGGGAGCTGTTTTTT. Its protein product is CASSLGTGYTGELFF.

The chain couples TRBV11-3 to TRBJ2-1, with TRBD2 as a possible D gene (6 bases). CDR1 and CDR2 (germline): SGHNT, YENEEA. The ends were cut back, 0 bases at V and 7 bases at J, with 7 bases in the middle. The length of the CDR3 is 13 residues. CDR3: CASSLDAGNEQFF. The DNA for the CDR3 is TGTGCCAGCAGCTTAGATGCGGGAAATGAGCAGTTCTTC.

V and J are TRBV5-1 and TRBJ2-1, with 11 bases fitting TRBD2. Germline trimming cut 0 bases from V and 0 bases from J; bases unmatched to any gene: 2. The germline CDR1 and CDR2 sequences are SGHRS and YFSETQ. The CDR3 loop spans 17 amino acids. The CDR3 protein is CASSLAGLADSYNEQFF. The CDR3 region has the DNA TGCGCCAGCAGCTTGGCGGGACTAGCGGACTCCTACAATGAGCAGTTCTTC.

The CDR3 loop is CASSIAGLAGLETQYF. As DNA, the CDR3 is TGTGCCAGCAGCATAGCGGGACTAGCGGGATTGGAGACCCAGTACTTC. This chain links TRBV11-3 with TRBJ2-5; 13 bases are a match to TRBD2. Germline values: CDR1 SGHNT, CDR2 YENEEA. The V segment lost 5 bases and the J segment 5 bases; nucleotides outside the gene matches: 8. The CDR3 loop spans 16 amino acids.

On this clone itself: Within the sample, other DNA sequences also encode this same CDR3. The V gene is TRBV15, the J gene TRBJ2-7, with D unresolved. The CDR3 spans 12 residues. Germline CDR1 LNHNV, CDR2 YYDKDF (reference sequence). V was shortened by 0 bases and J by 4 bases, with 4 bases between the two germline ends. The CDR3 DNA reads TGTGCCACCAGCAGAGATCGATACGAGCAGTACTTC. Amino acid sequence: CATSRDRYEQYF.

This clone showed up just once. V usage is TRBV2 and J usage is TRBJ2-7; D might be TRBD2 (6 bases). CDR1 and CDR2 from the germline V gene are SNHLY and FYNNEI. This CDR3 contains 16 residues. V lost 6 bases to trimming and J lost 2 bases, with 20 bases between them. For the CDR3, the DNA is TGTGCCAGCAGGTGGGGACTGGGGAAGTTGGCCTACGAGCAGTACTTC. Translated: CASRWGLGKLAYEQYF.

The chain joins TRBV9 to TRBJ1-2; D might be TRBD1 (5 bases). The V end was cut by 0 bases, the J end by 8 bases, with 17 bases between. The V gene's germline CDR1 is SGDLS and CDR2 YYNGEE. The CDR3 is 15 amino acids. The CDR3 region has the DNA TGTGCCAGCAGCGTAGGAGAGGGACCGAGGAAAGGCTACACCTTC. Encoded protein: CASSVGEGPRKGYTF. The complete variable domain, with remaining parts taken from reference TRBV9 and TRBJ1-2, reads DSGVTQTPKHLITATGQRVTLRCSPRSGDLSVYWYQQSLDQGLQFLIQYYNGEERAKGNILERFSAQQFPDLHSELNLSSLELGDSALYFCASSVGEGPRKGYTFGSGTRLTVV.

The chain joins TRBV19 to TRBJ1-4; TRBD1 might be the D (5 bases). Between the trimmed V and J ends, which lost 9 bases and 7 bases, there was a span of 15 bases. Per the germline V gene, CDR1 is LNHDA and CDR2 is SQIVND (reference sequence). The CDR3 contains 13 residues. CDR3 region: CASGAGTSEKLFF. CDR3 DNA sequence: TGTGCCAGCGGAGCCGGGACCAGTGAAAAACTGTTTTTT.

About this clone itself: Germline is not matched at one junction end, which may reflect a read error. The J gene is TRBJ1-2, the V gene TRBV3-1 (or the pseudogene TRBV3-2); D gene ambiguous. This CDR3 comprises 11 residues. CDR1 LGHDT and CDR2 YNNKEL come from the germline V gene (reference sequence). The CDR3 region is CASSQADDSSF. In DNA, the CDR3 is TGTGCCAGCAGCCAAGCGGACGATTCTTCTTTC.

This rearrangement joins TRBV2 to TRBJ1-1, with 10 nucleotides matching TRBD1. The CDR3 extends over 13 amino acids. The V segment lost 7 bases and the J segment 6 bases; nucleotides outside the gene matches: 5. Germline V CDR1 and CDR2: SNHLY, FYNNEI. The CDR3 is CASIDRGLPEAFF. The DNA for the CDR3 is TGTGCCAGCATTGACAGGGGGCTTCCTGAAGCTTTCTTT.

The J gene is TRBJ2-2, the V gene TRBV2, with D perhaps TRBD1 (6 bases). Germline V gene lookup returns CDR1 SNHLY and CDR2 FYNNEI. This CDR3 has 15 residues. V was pared by 5 bases and J by 7 bases, with 17 bases between. The CDR3 here is CASSPAGVGFGELFF. DNA of the CDR3: TGTGCCAGCAGTCCGGCAGGGGTCGGGTTCGGGGAGCTGTTTTTT.

V gene TRBV9 combines with J gene TRBJ2-1; 11 positions match TRBD1. The J segment lost 1 base and the V segment lost 4 bases, leaving 13 bases of the junction unmatched. Germline V gene data show CDR1 as SGDLS and CDR2 as YYNGEE. The CDR3 sequence is 19 residues long. CDR3 region: CASSRTGGTSLLSYNEQFF. As DNA, the CDR3 is TGTGCCAGCAGCCGGACAGGGGGCACGTCCCTATTGTCCTACAATGAGCAGTTCTTC.